This TCR beta chain is from a study of OX40 agonist ivuxolimab in advanced cancers. Findings and caveats of the study: There was clonal expansion of CD4+ and CD8+ blood T cells by week 6 at 0.1 to 3.0 mg/kg.

Measured with immunoSEQ multiplex PCR; TCRdb has only the in-frame clones, and not every one. The sample lists tens of thousands of clones; roughly 90% were seen once. The CDR3 is made up of 16 amino acids. The V gene's germline CDR1 is SGHRS and CDR2 YFSETQ. V dropped 3 bases and J dropped 0 bases, with 10 bases sitting between them. About this clone itself: Antigen: not known.

The specimen comprised CD4+ or CD8+ T cells sorted from blood, sampled in a trial of the OX40 agonist ivuxolimab. The receptor comes from an adult with an advanced solid tumor such as melanoma, head and neck, liver or kidney cancer. This rearrangement joins TRBV5-1 to TRBJ2-6; D not resolved. CDR3 sequence: CASSSQMSSGANVLTF. CDR3 DNA sequence: TGCGCCAGCAGCTCCCAGATGAGCTCTGGGGCCAACGTCCTGACTTTC. Based on the CDR3 plus reference TRBV5-1 and TRBJ2-6, the full variable domain is KAGVTQTPRYLIKTRGQQVTLSCSPISGHRSVSWYQQTPGQGLQFLFEYFSETQRNKGNFPGRFSGRQFSNSRSEMNVSTLELGDSALYLCASSSQMSSGANVLTFGAGSRLTVL.